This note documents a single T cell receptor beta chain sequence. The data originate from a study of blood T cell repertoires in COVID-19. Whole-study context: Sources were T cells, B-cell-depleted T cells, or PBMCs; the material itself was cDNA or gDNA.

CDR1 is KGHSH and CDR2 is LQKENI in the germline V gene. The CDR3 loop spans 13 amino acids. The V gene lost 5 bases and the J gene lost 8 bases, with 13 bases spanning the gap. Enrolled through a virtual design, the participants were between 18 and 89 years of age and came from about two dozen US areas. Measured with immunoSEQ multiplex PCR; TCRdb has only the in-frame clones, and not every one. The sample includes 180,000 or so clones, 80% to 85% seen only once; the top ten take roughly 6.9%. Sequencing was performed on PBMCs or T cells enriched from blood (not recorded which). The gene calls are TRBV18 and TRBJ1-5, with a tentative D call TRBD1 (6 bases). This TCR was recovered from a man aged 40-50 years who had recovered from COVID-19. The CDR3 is CASSFRGIEPQHF. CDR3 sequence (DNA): TGTGCCAGCTCATTCAGGGGTATTGAGCCCCAGCATTTT. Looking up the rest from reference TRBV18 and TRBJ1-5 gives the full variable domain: NAGVMQNPRHLVRRRGQEARLRCSPMKGHSHVYWYRQLPEEGLKFMVYLQKENIIDESGMPKERFSAEFPKEGPSILRIQQVVRGDSAAYFCASSFRGIEPQHFGDGTRLSIL.